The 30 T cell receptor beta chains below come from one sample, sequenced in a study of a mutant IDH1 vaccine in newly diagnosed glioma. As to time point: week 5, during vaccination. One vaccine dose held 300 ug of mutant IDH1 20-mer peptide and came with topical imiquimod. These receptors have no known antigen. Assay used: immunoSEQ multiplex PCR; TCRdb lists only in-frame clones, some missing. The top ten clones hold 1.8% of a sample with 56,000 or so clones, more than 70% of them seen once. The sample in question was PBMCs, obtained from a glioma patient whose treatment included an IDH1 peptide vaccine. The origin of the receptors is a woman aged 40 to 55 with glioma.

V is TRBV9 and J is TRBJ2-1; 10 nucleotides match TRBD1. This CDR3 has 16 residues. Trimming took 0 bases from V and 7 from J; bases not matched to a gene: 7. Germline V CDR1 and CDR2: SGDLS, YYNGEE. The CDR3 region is CASSVGDRGRGNEQFF. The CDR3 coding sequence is TGTGCCAGCAGCGTAGGTGACAGGGGGCGCGGGAATGAGCAGTTCTTC. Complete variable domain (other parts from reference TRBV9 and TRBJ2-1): DSGVTQTPKHLITATGQRVTLRCSPRSGDLSVYWYQQSLDQGLQFLIQYYNGEERAKGNILERFSAQQFPDLHSELNLSSLELGDSALYFCASSVGDRGRGNEQFFGPGTRLTVL.

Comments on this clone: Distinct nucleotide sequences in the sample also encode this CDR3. The CDR3 loop reads CAISDWGRAEAFF. The CDR3 DNA sequence: TGTGCCATCAGTGACTGGGGGAGGGCTGAAGCTTTCTTT. The chain has TRBV10-3 and TRBJ1-1, with D maybe TRBD1 (5 bases). This CDR3 comprises 13 residues. The V gene's germline CDR1 is ENHRY and CDR2 SYGVKD. V was cut by 3 bases and J by 6 bases, with 11 bases left in between.

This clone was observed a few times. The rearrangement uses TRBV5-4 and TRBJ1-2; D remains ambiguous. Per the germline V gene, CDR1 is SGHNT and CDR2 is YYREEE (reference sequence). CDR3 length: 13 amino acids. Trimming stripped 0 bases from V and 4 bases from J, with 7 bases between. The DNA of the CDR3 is TGTGCCAGCAGCTTGGTAGAACCCTATGGCTACACCTTC. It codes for CASSLVEPYGYTF.

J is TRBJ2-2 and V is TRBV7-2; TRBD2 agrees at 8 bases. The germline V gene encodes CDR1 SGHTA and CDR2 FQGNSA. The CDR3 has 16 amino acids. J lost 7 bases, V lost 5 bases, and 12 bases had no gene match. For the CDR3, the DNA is TGTGCCAGCAGCCTCGTAGCGGGGTATGGGAGCGGGGAGCTGTTTTTT. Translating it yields CASSLVAGYGSGELFF.

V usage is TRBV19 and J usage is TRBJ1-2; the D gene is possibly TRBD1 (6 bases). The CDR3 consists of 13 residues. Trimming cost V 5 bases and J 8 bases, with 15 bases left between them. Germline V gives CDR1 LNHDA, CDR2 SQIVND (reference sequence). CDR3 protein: CASSLDRRRGYTF. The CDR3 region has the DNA TGTGCCAGTAGTCTCGACAGGAGGCGAGGCTACACCTTC. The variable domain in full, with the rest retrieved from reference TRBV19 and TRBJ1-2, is DGGITQSPKYLFRKEGQNVTLSCEQNLNHDAMYWYRQDPGQGLRLIYYSQIVNDFQKGDIAEGYSVSREKKESFPLTVTSAQKNPTAFYLCASSLDRRRGYTFGSGTRLTVV.

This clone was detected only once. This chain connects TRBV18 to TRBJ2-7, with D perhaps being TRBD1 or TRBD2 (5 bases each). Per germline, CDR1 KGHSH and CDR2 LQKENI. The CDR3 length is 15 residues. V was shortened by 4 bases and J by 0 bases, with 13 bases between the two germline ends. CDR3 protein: CASSLSGRSSYEQYF. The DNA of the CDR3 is TGTGCCAGCTCACTTTCGGGACGTAGCTCCTACGAGCAGTACTTC.

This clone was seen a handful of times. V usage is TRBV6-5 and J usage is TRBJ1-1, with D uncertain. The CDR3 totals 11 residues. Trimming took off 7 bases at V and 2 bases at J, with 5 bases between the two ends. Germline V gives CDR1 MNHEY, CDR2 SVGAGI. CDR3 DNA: TGTGCCAGCACTAGTAACACTGAAGCTTTCTTT. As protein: CASTSNTEAFF.

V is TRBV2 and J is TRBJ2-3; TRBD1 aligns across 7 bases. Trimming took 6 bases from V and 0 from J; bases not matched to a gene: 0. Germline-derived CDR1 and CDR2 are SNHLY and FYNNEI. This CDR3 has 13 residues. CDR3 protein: CASRGQSTDTQYF. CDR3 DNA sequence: TGTGCCAGCAGGGGACAGAGCACAGATACGCAGTATTTT.

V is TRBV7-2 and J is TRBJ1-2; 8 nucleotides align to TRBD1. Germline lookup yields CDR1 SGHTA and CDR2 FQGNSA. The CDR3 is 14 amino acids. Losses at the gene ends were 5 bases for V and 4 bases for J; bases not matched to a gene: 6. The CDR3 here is CASSLQGAGYGYTF. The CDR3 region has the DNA TGTGCCAGCAGCCTTCAGGGGGCCGGCTATGGCTACACCTTC.

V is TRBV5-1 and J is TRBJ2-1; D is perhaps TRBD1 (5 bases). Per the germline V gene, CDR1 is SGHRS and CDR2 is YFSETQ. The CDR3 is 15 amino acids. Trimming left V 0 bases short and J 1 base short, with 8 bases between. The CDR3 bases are TGCGCCAGCAGCTTGGAAGGGGCGTCCTACAATGAGCAGTTCTTC. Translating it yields CASSLEGASYNEQFF.

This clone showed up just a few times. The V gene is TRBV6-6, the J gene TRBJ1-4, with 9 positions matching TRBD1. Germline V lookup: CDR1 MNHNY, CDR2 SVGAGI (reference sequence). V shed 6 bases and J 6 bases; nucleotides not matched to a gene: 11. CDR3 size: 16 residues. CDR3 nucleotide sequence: TGTGCCAGCAGGGGGACAGGGTCCCTTCCCTATGAAAAACTGTTTTTT. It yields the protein CASRGTGSLPYEKLFF.

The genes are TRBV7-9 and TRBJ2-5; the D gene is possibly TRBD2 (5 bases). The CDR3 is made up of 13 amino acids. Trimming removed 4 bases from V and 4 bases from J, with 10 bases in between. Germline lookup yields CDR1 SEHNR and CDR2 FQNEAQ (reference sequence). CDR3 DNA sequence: TGTGCCAGCAGCTGGGAAACTAGAGAGACCCAGTACTTC. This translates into CASSWETRETQYF.

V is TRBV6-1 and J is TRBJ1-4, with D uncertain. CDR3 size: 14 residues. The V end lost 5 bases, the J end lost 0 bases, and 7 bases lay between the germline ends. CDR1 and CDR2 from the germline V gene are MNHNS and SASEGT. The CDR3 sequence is CASSTTATNEKLFF. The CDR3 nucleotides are TGTGCCAGCAGTACGACGGCAACTAATGAAAAACTGTTTTTT.

For the CDR3, the DNA is TGCGCCAGCAGACTCGGCAGGGGATGGACTGAAGCTTTCTTT. Its translation is CASRLGRGWTEAFF. V usage is TRBV10-2 and J usage is TRBJ1-1; D might be TRBD1 (6 bases). The V gene's germline CDR1 is WSHSY and CDR2 SAAADI. CDR3 length: 14 residues. V was pared by 6 bases and J by 5 bases, with 16 bases between.

The CDR3 nucleotides read TGTGCCAGCAGCACCAGTAGCGGGGGCCCTACCTACGAGCAGTACTTC. Translation gives CASSTSSGGPTYEQYF. The chain combines TRBV27 with TRBJ2-7, with 9 positions matching TRBD2. The J segment lost 2 bases and the V segment lost 6 bases, leaving 11 bases of the junction unmatched. There are 16 residues in the CDR3. CDR1 and CDR2 (germline): MNHEY, SMNVEV (reference sequence).

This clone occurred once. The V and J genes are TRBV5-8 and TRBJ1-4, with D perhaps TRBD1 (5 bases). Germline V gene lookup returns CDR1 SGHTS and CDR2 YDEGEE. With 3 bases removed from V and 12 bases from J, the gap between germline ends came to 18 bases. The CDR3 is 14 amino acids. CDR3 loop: CASSYINHRDELFF. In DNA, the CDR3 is TGTGCCAGCAGCTACATCAACCACCGGGACGAACTGTTTTTT.

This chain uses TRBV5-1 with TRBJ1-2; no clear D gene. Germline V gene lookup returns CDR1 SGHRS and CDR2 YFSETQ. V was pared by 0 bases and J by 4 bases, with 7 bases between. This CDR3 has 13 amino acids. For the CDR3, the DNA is TGCGCCAGCAGCTTGGGCGGTACCTATGGCTACACCTTC. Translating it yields CASSLGGTYGYTF.

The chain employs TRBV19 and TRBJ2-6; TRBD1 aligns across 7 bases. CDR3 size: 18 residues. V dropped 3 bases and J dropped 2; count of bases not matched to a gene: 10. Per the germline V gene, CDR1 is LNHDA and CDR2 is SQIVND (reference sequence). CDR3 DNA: TGTGCCAGTAGTATTCAAGGGGACAGAGAAGCTGGGGCCAACGTCCTGACTTTC. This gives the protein CASSIQGDREAGANVLTF. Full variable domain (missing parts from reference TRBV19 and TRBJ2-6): DGGITQSPKYLFRKEGQNVTLSCEQNLNHDAMYWYRQDPGQGLRLIYYSQIVNDFQKGDIAEGYSVSREKKESFPLTVTSAQKNPTAFYLCASSIQGDREAGANVLTFGAGSRLTVL.

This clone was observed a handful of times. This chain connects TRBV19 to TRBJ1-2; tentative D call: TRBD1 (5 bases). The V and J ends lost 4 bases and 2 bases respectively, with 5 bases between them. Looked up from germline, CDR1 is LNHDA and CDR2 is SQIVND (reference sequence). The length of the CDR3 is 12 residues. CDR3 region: CASSKGNYGYTF. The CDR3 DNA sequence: TGTGCCAGTAGTAAGGGGAACTATGGCTACACCTTC.

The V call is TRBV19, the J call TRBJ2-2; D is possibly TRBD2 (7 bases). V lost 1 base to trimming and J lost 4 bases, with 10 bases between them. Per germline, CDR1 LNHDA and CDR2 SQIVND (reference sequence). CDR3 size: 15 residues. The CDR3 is CASSIAGGPTGELFF. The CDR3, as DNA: TGTGCCAGTAGTATAGCGGGGGGCCCCACCGGGGAGCTGTTTTTT.

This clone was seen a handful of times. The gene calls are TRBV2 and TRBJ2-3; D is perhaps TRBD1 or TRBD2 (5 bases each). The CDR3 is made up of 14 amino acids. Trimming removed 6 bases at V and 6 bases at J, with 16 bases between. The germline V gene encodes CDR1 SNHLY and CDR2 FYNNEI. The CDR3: CASRAQMGVDTQYF. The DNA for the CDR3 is TGTGCCAGCAGGGCGCAAATGGGGGTCGATACGCAGTATTTT.

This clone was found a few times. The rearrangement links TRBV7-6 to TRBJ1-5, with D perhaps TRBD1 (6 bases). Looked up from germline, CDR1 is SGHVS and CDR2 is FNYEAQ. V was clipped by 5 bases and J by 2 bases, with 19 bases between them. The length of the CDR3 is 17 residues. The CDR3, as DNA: TGTGCCAGCAGCCCTCACCCTGGTGGACAGCGCAATCAGCCCCAGCATTTT. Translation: CASSPHPGGQRNQPQHF.

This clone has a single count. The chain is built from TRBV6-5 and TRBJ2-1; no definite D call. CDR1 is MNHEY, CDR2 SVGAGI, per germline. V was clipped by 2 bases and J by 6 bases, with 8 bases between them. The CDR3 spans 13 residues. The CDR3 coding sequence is TGTGCCAGCAGTTACGGTTCTTTCAATGAGCAGTTCTTC. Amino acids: CASSYGSFNEQFF.

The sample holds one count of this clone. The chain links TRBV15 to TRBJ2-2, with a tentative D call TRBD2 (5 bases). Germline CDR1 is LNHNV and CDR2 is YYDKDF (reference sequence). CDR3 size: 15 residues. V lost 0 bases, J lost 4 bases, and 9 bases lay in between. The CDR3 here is CATSRDRLPTGELFF. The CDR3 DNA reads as TGTGCCACCAGCAGAGATAGACTACCCACCGGGGAGCTGTTTTTT.

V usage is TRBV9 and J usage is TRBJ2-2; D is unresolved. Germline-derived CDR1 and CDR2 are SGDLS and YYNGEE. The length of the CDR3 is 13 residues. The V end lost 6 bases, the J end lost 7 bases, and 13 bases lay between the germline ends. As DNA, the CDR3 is TGTGCCAGCAACCCCGACGACGGCGGGGAGCTGTTTTTT. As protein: CASNPDDGGELFF.

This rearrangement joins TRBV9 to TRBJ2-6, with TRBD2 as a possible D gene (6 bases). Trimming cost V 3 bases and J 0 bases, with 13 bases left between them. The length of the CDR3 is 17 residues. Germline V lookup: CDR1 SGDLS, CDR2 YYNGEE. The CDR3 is CASSGSGSHSGANVLTF. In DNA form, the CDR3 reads TGTGCCAGCAGCGGTTCCGGGAGTCACTCTGGGGCCAACGTCCTGACTTTC.

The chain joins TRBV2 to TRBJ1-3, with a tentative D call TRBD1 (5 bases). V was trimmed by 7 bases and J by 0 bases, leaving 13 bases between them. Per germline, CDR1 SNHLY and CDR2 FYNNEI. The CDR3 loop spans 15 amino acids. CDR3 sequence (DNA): TGTGCCAGCACCGGGACCCCCGGCTCTGGAAACACCATATATTTT. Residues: CASTGTPGSGNTIYF.

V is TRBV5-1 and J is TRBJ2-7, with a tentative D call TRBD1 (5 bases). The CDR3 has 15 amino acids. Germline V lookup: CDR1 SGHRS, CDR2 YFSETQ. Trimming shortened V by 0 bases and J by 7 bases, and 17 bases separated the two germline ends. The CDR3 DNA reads TGCGCCAGCAGCTTGGCCGAACAGGTCGATGGAGAGCAGTACTTC. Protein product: CASSLAEQVDGEQYF.

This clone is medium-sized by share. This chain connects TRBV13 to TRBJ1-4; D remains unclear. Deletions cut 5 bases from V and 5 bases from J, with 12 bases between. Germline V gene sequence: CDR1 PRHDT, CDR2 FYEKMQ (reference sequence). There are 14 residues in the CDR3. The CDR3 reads CASSLGPFNEKLFF. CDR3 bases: TGTGCCAGCAGCCTTGGACCTTTCAATGAAAAACTGTTTTTT.

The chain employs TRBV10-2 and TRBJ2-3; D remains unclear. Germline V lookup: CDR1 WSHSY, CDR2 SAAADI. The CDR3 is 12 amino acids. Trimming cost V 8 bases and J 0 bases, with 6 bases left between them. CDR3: CASVSSTDTQYF. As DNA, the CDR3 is TGCGCCAGCGTTAGTAGCACAGATACGCAGTATTTT.